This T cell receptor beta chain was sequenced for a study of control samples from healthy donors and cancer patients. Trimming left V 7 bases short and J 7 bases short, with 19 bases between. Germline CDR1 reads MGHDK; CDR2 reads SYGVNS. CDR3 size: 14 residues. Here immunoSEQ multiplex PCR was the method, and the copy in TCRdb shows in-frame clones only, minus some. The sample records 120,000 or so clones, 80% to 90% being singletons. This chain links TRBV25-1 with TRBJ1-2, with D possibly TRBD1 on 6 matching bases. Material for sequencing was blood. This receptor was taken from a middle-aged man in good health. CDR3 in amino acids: CASKDGDTFGGYTF. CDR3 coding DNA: TGTGCCAGCAAGGACGGGGACACCTTTGGTGGCTACACCTTC.